A selection of T cell receptor beta chains follows, all from one sample in a study of Graves' ophthalmopathy and Graves' hyperthyroidism. TCRdb reanalysed the multiplex PCR reads using MiXCR and keeps one entry per CDR3 protein. The top ten clones hold around 7% of a sample with about 400,000 distinct CDR3 sequences, approximately 15% of them seen once. Sequences were obtained from peripheral blood. The source is a woman between 18 and 29 years old with stable Graves' hyperthyroidism. Each CDR3 is given with its conserved first and last residue. The order of the fields is D gene, clone size, J gene, V gene, CDR3 DNA, CDR3 protein. A D gene is named only where the DNA matches it firmly. Expanded clones are given a class, and other clones once, few, many or no size at all.

D gene: TRBD1; clone size: many; J gene: TRBJ2-7; V gene: TRBV13; CDR3 DNA: TGTGCCAGCAGCCTGACAGGGAAACACGAGCAGTACTTC; CDR3 protein: CASSLTGKHEQYF
D gene: TRBD2; clone size: many; J gene: TRBJ2-7; V gene: TRBV27; CDR3 DNA: TGTGCCAGCAGTTTCCTGACTAGCGGGGTCCCCTACGAGCAGTACTTC; CDR3 protein: CASSFLTSGVPYEQYF
D gene: NA; clone size: many; J gene: TRBJ1-4; V gene: TRBV12-5; CDR3 DNA: TGTGCTAGTGGTTTGGTACGCGGGGGAAAACTGTTTTTT; CDR3 protein: CASGLVRGGKLFF
D gene: TRBD1; clone size: many; J gene: TRBJ1-2; V gene: TRBV27; CDR3 DNA: TGTGCCAGCAGTGTGACAGGGGCCTATGGCTACACCTTC; CDR3 protein: CASSVTGAYGYTF
D gene: TRBD2; clone size: many; J gene: TRBJ2-7; V gene: TRBV6-1; CDR3 DNA: TGTGCCAGCAGTGAGACCGGGACTAGCGTCTACGAGCAGTACTTC; CDR3 protein: CASSETGTSVYEQYF
D gene: NA; clone size: many; J gene: TRBJ1-2; V gene: TRBV10-3; CDR3 DNA: TGTGCCATCAGTGAGTCCCGAGTGTCGTTAAGCGGCTACACCTTC; CDR3 protein: CAISESRVSLSGYTF
D gene: TRBD1; clone size: many; J gene: TRBJ1-2; V gene: TRBV28; CDR3 DNA: TGTGCCAGCAACGGACAGGGGTATGGCTACACCTTC; CDR3 protein: CASNGQGYGYTF
D gene: NA; clone size: many; J gene: TRBJ2-6; V gene: TRBV11-2; CDR3 DNA: TGTGCCAGCAACTTCGGCTCTGGGGCCAACGTCCTGACTTTC; CDR3 protein: CASNFGSGANVLTF
D gene: NA; clone size: few; J gene: TRBJ2-7; V gene: TRBV20-1; CDR3 DNA: TGCAGTGCTAGAGACAGGGAAGATTTCGGCGAGCAGTACTTC; CDR3 protein: CSARDREDFGEQYF
D gene: NA; clone size: many; J gene: TRBJ1-2; V gene: TRBV28; CDR3 DNA: TGTGCCACCGTCACGGAGGGAACTTACGGCCCACAAGTTAACTATGGCTACACCTTC; CDR3 protein: CATVTEGTYGPQVNYGYTF
D gene: NA; clone size: many; J gene: TRBJ2-7; V gene: TRBV29-1; CDR3 DNA: TGCAGCGTTGTGGGGAACTCTTCCTACGAGCAGTACTTC; CDR3 protein: CSVVGNSSYEQYF
D gene: NA; clone size: NA; J gene: TRBJ1-5; V gene: TRBV18; CDR3 DNA: TGTGCCAGCTCACCCCTATACGGTCAGCCCCAGCATTTT; CDR3 protein: CASSPLYGQPQHF
D gene: NA; clone size: many; J gene: TRBJ1-2; V gene: TRBV24-1; CDR3 DNA: TGTGCCACCAGTGATTTTATCGGCGGGTCCCAGAGCTACACCTTC; CDR3 protein: CATSDFIGGSQSYTF
D gene: TRBD1; clone size: few; J gene: TRBJ1-5; V gene: TRBV6-1; CDR3 DNA: TGTGCCAGCAGTCCCCGGGACAGGGGGCAGAGCAATCAGCCCCAGCATTTT; CDR3 protein: CASSPRDRGQSNQPQHF
D gene: TRBD1; clone size: NA; J gene: TRBJ1-5; V gene: TRBV10-3; CDR3 DNA: TGTGCCATCAAAGGGACAGGGGGCAATCAGCCCCAGCATTTT; CDR3 protein: CAIKGTGGNQPQHF
D gene: TRBD2; clone size: many; J gene: TRBJ2-2; V gene: TRBV12-3/TRBV12-4; CDR3 DNA: TGTGCCAGCAGTTTAAGGCGGGGGGGCGCCGGGGAGCTGTTTTTT; CDR3 protein: CASSLRRGGAGELFF
D gene: NA; clone size: many; J gene: TRBJ1-5; V gene: TRBV20-1; CDR3 DNA: TGCAGTGCTAGCCACCAGACAGGTGGGGGGCAGCCCCAGCATTTT; CDR3 protein: CSASHQTGGGQPQHF
D gene: NA; clone size: many; J gene: TRBJ1-5; V gene: TRBV9; CDR3 DNA: TGTGCCAGCAGCGTAGTCCCGGGGCCCCCTACGCAGCCCCAGCATTTT; CDR3 protein: CASSVVPGPPTQPQHF
D gene: TRBD2; clone size: NA; J gene: TRBJ2-2; V gene: TRBV20-1; CDR3 DNA: TGCAGTGCTACTAGCGGGGGCTACACCGGGGAGCTGTTTTTT; CDR3 protein: CSATSGGYTGELFF
D gene: TRBD1; clone size: many; J gene: TRBJ2-7; V gene: TRBV2; CDR3 DNA: TGTGCCAGCAGTTGGACAGGGCTCTACGAGCAGTACTTC; CDR3 protein: CASSWTGLYEQYF
D gene: NA; clone size: many; J gene: TRBJ1-2; V gene: TRBV6-1; CDR3 DNA: TGTGCCAGCAGGATTCTCAATGCTGTTTATGGCTACACCTTC; CDR3 protein: CASRILNAVYGYTF
D gene: NA; clone size: many; J gene: TRBJ2-7; V gene: TRBV20-1; CDR3 DNA: TGCAGTGCTAGAGATTTCAGGGCCACCTACGAGCAGTACTTC; CDR3 protein: CSARDFRATYEQYF
D gene: NA; clone size: many; J gene: TRBJ1-5; V gene: TRBV11-2; CDR3 DNA: TGTGCCAGCAGCTTATGGGTGGGCAGGGGTAATCAGCCCCAGCATTTT; CDR3 protein: CASSLWVGRGNQPQHF
D gene: NA; clone size: many; J gene: TRBJ2-7; V gene: TRBV29-1; CDR3 DNA: TGCAGCGTTGAAGATACGGGACTTTACGAGCAGTACTTC; CDR3 protein: CSVEDTGLYEQYF
D gene: NA; clone size: many; J gene: TRBJ2-5; V gene: TRBV6-2/TRBV6-3; CDR3 DNA: TGTGCCAGCAGCTCACACAGGACCCCAAGGGGGAAGACCCAGTACTTC; CDR3 protein: CASSSHRTPRGKTQYF
D gene: NA; clone size: many; J gene: TRBJ2-7; V gene: TRBV11-2; CDR3 DNA: TGTGCCAGCAGCTTAGAGGGCAGGGTGCCGTTCGAGCAGTACTTC; CDR3 protein: CASSLEGRVPFEQYF
D gene: NA; clone size: many; J gene: TRBJ2-7; V gene: TRBV28; CDR3 DNA: TGTGCCAGCATGGACAGCCCCCCCTACGAGCAGTACTTC; CDR3 protein: CASMDSPPYEQYF
D gene: NA; clone size: NA; J gene: TRBJ1-5; V gene: TRBV12-3/TRBV12-4; CDR3 DNA: TGTGCCAGCAGTTTAGAGGGCAGGGAATCGCCCCAGCATTTT; CDR3 protein: CASSLEGRESPQHF
D gene: NA; clone size: many; J gene: TRBJ2-7; V gene: TRBV12-3/TRBV12-4; CDR3 DNA: TGTGCCAGCAGTTTCAACCTTGGTGTCAGGGAGTACGAGCAGTACTTC; CDR3 protein: CASSFNLGVREYEQYF
D gene: NA; clone size: NA; J gene: TRBJ2-2; V gene: TRBV11-3; CDR3 DNA: TGTGCCAGCAGCTTCCATGGTCAAAGGGGGGAGCTGTTTTTT; CDR3 protein: CASSFHGQRGELFF
D gene: NA; clone size: many; J gene: TRBJ1-6; V gene: TRBV15; CDR3 DNA: TGTGCCACCAGCAGAGATCCTTCGACAGGACAAGGGTCACCCCTCCACTTT; CDR3 protein: CATSRDPSTGQGSPLHF
D gene: TRBD1; clone size: many; J gene: TRBJ1-2; V gene: TRBV6-5; CDR3 DNA: TGTGCCAGCAGTTACACAGGGGCTGGCTACACCTTC; CDR3 protein: CASSYTGAGYTF
D gene: NA; clone size: many; J gene: TRBJ1-2; V gene: TRBV6-1; CDR3 DNA: TGTGCCAGCAGTGAAGGGGGCACCATCTATGGCTACACCTTC; CDR3 protein: CASSEGGTIYGYTF
D gene: TRBD2; clone size: few; J gene: TRBJ2-2; V gene: TRBV7-2; CDR3 DNA: TGTGCCAGCAGCTTGGCTAGCGGGATCGGGGAGCTGTTTTTT; CDR3 protein: CASSLASGIGELFF
D gene: TRBD1; clone size: many; J gene: TRBJ1-5; V gene: TRBV6-1; CDR3 DNA: TGTGCCAGCAGGGGGACAGTTCTACAGCCCCAGCATTTT; CDR3 protein: CASRGTVLQPQHF
D gene: NA; clone size: many; J gene: TRBJ1-1; V gene: TRBV7-2; CDR3 DNA: TGTGCCAGCAGCGCGAGACTTCTCACGGGAACTGAAGCTTTCTTT; CDR3 protein: CASSARLLTGTEAFF
D gene: NA; clone size: NA; J gene: TRBJ2-5; V gene: TRBV7-2; CDR3 DNA: TGTGCCAGCAGTCAAACACGGGAGCCCCAAGAGACCCAGGACTTC; CDR3 protein: CASSQTREPQETQDF
D gene: TRBD2; clone size: NA; J gene: TRBJ2-5; V gene: TRBV12-3/TRBV12-4; CDR3 DNA: TGTGCCAGCACCCTAGCGGGGGGGCGTAAAGAGACCCAGTACTTC; CDR3 protein: CASTLAGGRKETQYF
D gene: NA; clone size: NA; J gene: TRBJ1-5; V gene: TRBV19; CDR3 DNA: TGTGCCAGTAGTGTAGCCCTAGAAGCGACCCAGCATTTT; CDR3 protein: CASSVALEATQHF
D gene: NA; clone size: many; J gene: TRBJ1-1; V gene: TRBV19; CDR3 DNA: TGTGCCAGTAGTATAGTCCAGGGGCGGACTGAAGCTTTCTTT; CDR3 protein: CASSIVQGRTEAFF
D gene: NA; clone size: NA; J gene: TRBJ1-1; V gene: TRBV5-1; CDR3 DNA: TGCGCCAGCAGCTCGACTGTGACAGGACGGAACACTGAAGCTTTCTTT; CDR3 protein: CASSSTVTGRNTEAFF
D gene: NA; clone size: many; J gene: TRBJ2-5; V gene: TRBV24-1; CDR3 DNA: TGTGCCACCAGTGATCGTGGGGGTGAGGAGACCCAGTACTTC; CDR3 protein: CATSDRGGEETQYF
D gene: NA; clone size: many; J gene: TRBJ1-1; V gene: TRBV7-2; CDR3 DNA: TGTGCCAGCAGCCTTCCCGGGAGTGTGACTGAAGCTTTCTTT; CDR3 protein: CASSLPGSVTEAFF
D gene: TRBD1; clone size: many; J gene: TRBJ1-2; V gene: TRBV5-1; CDR3 DNA: TGCGCCAGCAGCTTGCGCCCGGACAGGGGCGATGGCTACACCTTC; CDR3 protein: CASSLRPDRGDGYTF
D gene: NA; clone size: NA; J gene: TRBJ1-5; V gene: TRBV30; CDR3 DNA: TGTGCGGGGGGGCAGAATAGCAATCAGCCCCAGCATTTT; CDR3 protein: CAGGQNSNQPQHF
D gene: NA; clone size: many; J gene: TRBJ1-1; V gene: TRBV7-3; CDR3 DNA: TGTGCCAGCAGCATCGACGGGAACACTGAAGCTTTCTTT; CDR3 protein: CASSIDGNTEAFF
D gene: NA; clone size: many; J gene: TRBJ2-7; V gene: TRBV6-1; CDR3 DNA: TGTGCCAGCAGCCCCACGGGGGCATCCTACGAGCAGTACTTC; CDR3 protein: CASSPTGASYEQYF
D gene: NA; clone size: NA; J gene: TRBJ1-2; V gene: TRBV20-1; CDR3 DNA: TGCAGTGCCTTTAGGGAGGGCCGGGGCTACACCTTC; CDR3 protein: CSAFREGRGYTF
D gene: TRBD1; clone size: many; J gene: TRBJ2-7; V gene: TRBV29-1; CDR3 DNA: TGCAGCGTTGAAGACGGAGACAGGGTCCCCTACGAGCAGTACTTC; CDR3 protein: CSVEDGDRVPYEQYF
D gene: NA; clone size: few; J gene: TRBJ2-2; V gene: TRBV15; CDR3 DNA: TGTGCCACCAGCAAACGGGCGAACACCGGGGAGCTGTTTTTT; CDR3 protein: CATSKRANTGELFF